This is a list of T cell receptor beta chains from one sample in a study of pediatric ulcerative colitis. TCRdb keeps only in-frame clones here, not all; method: immunoSEQ multiplex PCR. Of 30,000 to 45,000 clones listed, 83% are singletons. Source material: blood. Source of these receptors: a girl between 5 and 17 years old with moderate ulcerative colitis. Each CDR3 is given with its conserved first and last residue. D genes are given only for firm matches. For some rows the clone size is stated as once, few or many, or as a class when expanded; others skip it.

DNA	CDR3	D	J	size	V
TGTGCCAGCAGCGATCCTATGGACAGCCTCTATGGCTACACCTTC	CASSDPMDSLYGYTF	NA	TRBJ1-2	once	TRBV6-5
TGTGCCACCAGCAGAGATCCCTTCGGTAGCGGGAGAAGTAATGAGCAGTTCTTC	CATSRDPFGSGRSNEQFF	TRBD2	TRBJ2-1	NA	TRBV15
TGCGCCAGCAGCTCCCGGGGGGGCACAGATACGCAGTATTTT	CASSSRGGTDTQYF	TRBD2	TRBJ2-3	NA	TRBV5-1
TGTGCCAGCAGTTTGGAGTACAATGAGCAGTTCTTC	CASSLEYNEQFF	NA	TRBJ2-1	few	TRBV28
TGTGCCAGCAGCTTAGTCTTTCCTAGCGGGGGAGGTGGGGAGCTGTTTTTT	CASSLVFPSGGGGELFF	TRBD2	TRBJ2-2	NA	TRBV7-2
TGTGCCAGTAGTATATTCCGACAGGGGCCGTCCTCCACGCAGTATTTT	CASSIFRQGPSSTQYF	TRBD1	TRBJ2-3	NA	TRBV19
TGTGCCAGCAGCTTTAAAGGGGACACTGCCTACGAGCAGTACTTC	CASSFKGDTAYEQYF	NA	TRBJ2-7	NA	TRBV7-2
TGTGCCAGCAGCTTCGGACTGACGAACTACGAGCAGTACTTC	CASSFGLTNYEQYF	NA	TRBJ2-7	NA	TRBV9
TGTGCCTGGAGTGGGTATCTCTTTAAGCCCCTCGGGTTTTCACCCCTCCACTTT	CAWSGYLFKPLGFSPLHF	NA	TRBJ1-6	once	TRBV30
TGCGCCAGCAGCCCGGACAGGGCACCCGGGGAGCTGTTTTTT	CASSPDRAPGELFF	TRBD1	TRBJ2-2	NA	TRBV4-1
TGTGCCAGCAGTTACCCCAACAGTGCTTATGGCTACACCTTC	CASSYPNSAYGYTF	NA	TRBJ1-2	NA	TRBV6-6
TGTGCCAGCAGTGAACCGCCATCTGAAGCTTTCTTT	CASSEPPSEAFF	NA	TRBJ1-1	once	TRBV2
TGTGCCAGCAGCTCACTACTGGGGGAGCAGTACTTC	CASSSLLGEQYF	NA	TRBJ2-7	NA	TRBV7-6
TGTGCCAGCAGCGTAAGAGGACAGGGTTCCACTGAAGCTTTCTTT	CASSVRGQGSTEAFF	TRBD1	TRBJ1-1	NA	TRBV5-8
TGTGCCAGTAGCCAAACTAGCGGGAGGGTTCTCTACAATGAGCAGTTCTTC	CASSQTSGRVLYNEQFF	TRBD2	TRBJ2-1	NA	TRBV19
TGTGCCAGCAGCCAGGGCAACTATGGCTACACCTTC	CASSQGNYGYTF	NA	TRBJ1-2	few	TRBV11-2
TGTGCCAGCAGGTCGGGGGATTCCTACGAGCAGTACTTC	CASRSGDSYEQYF	NA	TRBJ2-7	NA	TRBV2
TGTGCCAGCAGCGTAGAAGTGGGGGGTTATGGCTACACCTTC	CASSVEVGGYGYTF	NA	TRBJ1-2	once	TRBV9
TGCGCCAGCAGCTTGTCGGCGTACAGGGGGCTCAACATTCAGTACTTC	CASSLSAYRGLNIQYF	TRBD1	TRBJ2-4	NA	TRBV5-1
TGTGCCAGTAGTGAGACCAGGGGACGGGACGAGCAGTACTTC	CASSETRGRDEQYF	NA	TRBJ2-7	once	TRBV19
TGTGCCAGCAGTTCTACAGGGGAACAAGGCTACACCTTC	CASSSTGEQGYTF	TRBD1	TRBJ1-2	once	TRBV6-5
TGCGCCAGCAGCTTGAATCCATCAGGGAGGGATGAAAAACTGTTTTTT	CASSLNPSGRDEKLFF	NA	TRBJ1-4	NA	TRBV5-1
TGTGCCATCAGTGCGCGGGAGCGGGGGGGCTCAGATACGCAGTATTTT	CAISARERGGSDTQYF	TRBD2	TRBJ2-3	NA	TRBV10-3
TGCGCCAGCAAGGAGAACACCGGGGAGCTGTTTTTT	CASKENTGELFF	NA	TRBJ2-2	NA	TRBV5-1
TGTGCCAGCAGAGACAGGTGGGACACTGAAGCTTTCTTT	CASRDRWDTEAFF	NA	TRBJ1-1	few	TRBV25-1
TGCGCCAGCAGCTTGGATCCAGGGATGACTGAAGCTTTCTTT	CASSLDPGMTEAFF	NA	TRBJ1-1	NA	TRBV5-1